This T cell receptor (beta chain) was identified during a study of vaccination effects on CD4 cells after COVID-19. Sequenced by immunoSEQ multiplex PCR; TCRdb stores in-frame clones only, minus some. The data hold approximately 68,000 clones, with 60% to 85% observed a single time. Sequencing in the ViraFEST assay came after antigen-specific CD4+ T cells had been expanded with viral peptide pools, which were used to stimulate PBMC. Subsequent to less than twelve days of culture, CD4+ T cells were isolated. Vaccine recipients had no previous SARS-CoV-2 infection; their nucleocapsid antibodies were negative. Germline lookup yields CDR1 MNHEY and CDR2 SVGEGT. This CDR3 is 15 amino acids long. Trimming cost V 4 bases and J 0 bases, with 10 bases left between them. In this sample, this clone turned up a few times. Its antigen remains unidentified.

The chain links TRBV6-2 or TRBV6-3 to TRBJ1-3, with D uncertain. The TCR comes from a human donor who received a COVID-19 vaccine. The material sequenced was CD4+ T cells from PBMCs cultured with SARS-CoV-2 spike peptides, taken before COVID-19 vaccination. As DNA, the CDR3 is TGTGCCAGCAGTTGGACGGATAGCTCTGGAAACACCATATATTTT. As protein: CASSWTDSSGNTIYF.